This T cell receptor (beta chain) was identified during a study of cytomegalovirus exposure and HLA in healthy donors. The overall study: There were 350 to 450 genotyped donors. Of these, roughly 86% fell in the genetic ancestry cluster associated with self-reported Caucasian donors.

This clone was observed a handful of times. What it binds is not known. Study results and limitations: Reportedly, diagnosis of cytomegalovirus status by the classifier showed high specificity and sensitivity. In a later analysis, donors in an Asian-associated ancestry cluster reportedly had fewer N-insertions in productive TCRs than the cohort mean.

Germline V lookup: CDR1 MGHRA, CDR2 YSYEKL. V trimming: 2 bases; J trimming: 6 bases; junction bases outside the gene matches: 16. CDR3 length: 18 amino acids. PCR used 60 Vbeta primers and 13 Jbeta primers. Some clones are missing from TCRdb's copy, which holds only in-frame ones; the method was immunoSEQ multiplex PCR. The table lists 120,000 or so clones, about three quarters of them singletons. V gene TRBV4-1 combines with J gene TRBJ2-3, with 8 nucleotides matching TRBD1. Material: PBMCs. The clonotype originates from a woman in her thirties or forties in good health and CMV-seronegative. CDR3 DNA: TGCGCCAGCAGCCAAAAAGGCGGACAGGGCTGGGTAGAGGATACGCAGTATTTT. It specifies CASSQKGGQGWVEDTQYF.